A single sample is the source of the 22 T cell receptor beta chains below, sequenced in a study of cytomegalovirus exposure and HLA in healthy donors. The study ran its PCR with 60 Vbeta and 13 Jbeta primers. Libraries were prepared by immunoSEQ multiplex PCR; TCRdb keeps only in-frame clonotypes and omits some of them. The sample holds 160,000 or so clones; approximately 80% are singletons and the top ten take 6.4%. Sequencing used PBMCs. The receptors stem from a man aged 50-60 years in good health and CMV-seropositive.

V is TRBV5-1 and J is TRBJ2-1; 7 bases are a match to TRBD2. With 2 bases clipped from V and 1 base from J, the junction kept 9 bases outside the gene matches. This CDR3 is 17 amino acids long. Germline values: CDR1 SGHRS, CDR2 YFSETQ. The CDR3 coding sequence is TGCGCCAGCAGCTTAGATGCTAGCGGAGGGTCCTACAATGAGCAGTTCTTC. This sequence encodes CASSLDASGGSYNEQFF.

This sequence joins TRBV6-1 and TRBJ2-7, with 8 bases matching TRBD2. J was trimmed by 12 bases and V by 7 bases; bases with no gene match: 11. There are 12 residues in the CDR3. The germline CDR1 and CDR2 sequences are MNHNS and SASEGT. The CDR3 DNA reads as TGTGCCAGCACACAAGGACTAGCCGGGCGGTACGTC. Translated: CASTQGLAGRYV.

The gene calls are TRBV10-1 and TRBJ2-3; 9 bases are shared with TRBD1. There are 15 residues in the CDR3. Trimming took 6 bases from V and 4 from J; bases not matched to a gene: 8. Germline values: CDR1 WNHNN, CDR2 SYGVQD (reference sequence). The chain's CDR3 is CASSGTGTFADTQYF. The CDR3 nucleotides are TGCGCCAGCAGCGGGACAGGGACCTTTGCAGATACGCAGTATTTT.

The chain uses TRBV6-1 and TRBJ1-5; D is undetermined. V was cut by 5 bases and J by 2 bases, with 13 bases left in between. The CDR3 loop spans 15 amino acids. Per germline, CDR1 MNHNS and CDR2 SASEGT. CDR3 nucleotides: TGTGCCAGCAGTCGGACCGACGGGGGCAATCAGCCCCAGCATTTT. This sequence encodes CASSRTDGGNQPQHF.

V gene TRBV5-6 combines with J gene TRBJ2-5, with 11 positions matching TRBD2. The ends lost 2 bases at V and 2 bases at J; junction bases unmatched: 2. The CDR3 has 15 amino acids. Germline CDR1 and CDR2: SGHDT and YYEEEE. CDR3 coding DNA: TGTGCCAGCAGCTTTGGGACTAGCGGACAAGAGACCCAGTACTTC. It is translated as CASSFGTSGQETQYF.

The CDR3: CASSLALGGSEAFF. The CDR3 coding sequence is TGTGCCAGCAGCTTAGCGCTTGGGGGCTCTGAAGCTTTCTTT. This sequence joins TRBV7-8 and TRBJ1-1; D is possibly TRBD1 (6 bases). Trimming removed 0 bases at V and 6 bases at J, with 11 bases between. CDR3 size: 14 residues. Germline assignment: CDR1 SGHVS and CDR2 FQNEAQ.

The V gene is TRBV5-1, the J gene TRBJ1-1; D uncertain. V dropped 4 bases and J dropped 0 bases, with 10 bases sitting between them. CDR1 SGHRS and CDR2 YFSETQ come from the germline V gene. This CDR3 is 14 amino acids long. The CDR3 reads CASSKSGMNTEAFF. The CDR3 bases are TGCGCCAGCAGCAAGTCAGGCATGAACACTGAAGCTTTCTTT. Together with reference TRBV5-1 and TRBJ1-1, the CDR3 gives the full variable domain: KAGVTQTPRYLIKTRGQQVTLSCSPISGHRSVSWYQQTPGQGLQFLFEYFSETQRNKGNFPGRFSGRQFSNSRSEMNVSTLELGDSALYLCASSKSGMNTEAFFGQGTRLTVV.

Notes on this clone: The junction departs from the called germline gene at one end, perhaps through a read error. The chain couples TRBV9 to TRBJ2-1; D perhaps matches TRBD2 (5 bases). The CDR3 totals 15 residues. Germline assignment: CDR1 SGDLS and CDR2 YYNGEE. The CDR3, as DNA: TGTGCCAGCAGCGTTTCCCGGGGAAGCTACCATGAGCAGTTCTTC. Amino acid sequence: CASSVSRGSYHEQFF. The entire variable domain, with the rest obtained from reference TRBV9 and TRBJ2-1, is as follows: DSGVTQTPKHLITATGQRVTLRCSPRSGDLSVYWYQQSLDQGLQFLIQYYNGEERAKGNILERFSAQQFPDLHSELNLSSLELGDSALYFCASSVSRGSYHEQFFGPGTRLTVL.

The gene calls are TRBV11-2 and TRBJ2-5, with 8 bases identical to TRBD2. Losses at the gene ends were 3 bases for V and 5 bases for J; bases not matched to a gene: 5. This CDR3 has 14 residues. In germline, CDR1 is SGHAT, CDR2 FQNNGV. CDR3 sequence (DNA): TGTGCCAGCAGCTTTCAGCGGGGGTCCGAGACCCAGTACTTC. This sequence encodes CASSFQRGSETQYF. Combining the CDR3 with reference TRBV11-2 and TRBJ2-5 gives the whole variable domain EAGVAQSPRYKIIEKRQSVAFWCNPISGHATLYWYQQILGQGPKLLIQFQNNGVVDDSQLPKDRFSAERLKGVDSTLKIQPAKLEDSAVYLCASSFQRGSETQYFGPGTRLLVL.

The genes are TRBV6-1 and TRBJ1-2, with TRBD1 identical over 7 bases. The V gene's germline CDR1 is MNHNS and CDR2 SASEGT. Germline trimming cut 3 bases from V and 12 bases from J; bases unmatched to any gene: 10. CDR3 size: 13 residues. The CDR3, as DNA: TGTGCCAGCAGTGAGTTGCTGCAGGGGGGCCACACCTTC. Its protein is CASSELLQGGHTF.

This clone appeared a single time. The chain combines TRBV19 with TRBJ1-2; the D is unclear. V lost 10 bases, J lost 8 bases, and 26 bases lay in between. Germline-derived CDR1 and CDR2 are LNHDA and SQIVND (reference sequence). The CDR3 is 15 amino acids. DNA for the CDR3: TGTGCCACCTCGGCGGTAGACAAGTGGAGGGAAGGCTACACCTTC. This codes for CATSAVDKWREGYTF.

CDR3 sequence (DNA): TGTGCCAGCAGCTACTCACAGGGCCTAGAGCAGTACTTC. It specifies CASSYSQGLEQYF. The rearrangement links TRBV7-3 to TRBJ2-7; D possibly corresponds to TRBD1 (6 bases). Germline lookup yields CDR1 SGHTA and CDR2 FQGTGA. V lost 4 bases and J 7 bases, leaving 14 bases between the germline ends. The length of the CDR3 is 13 residues.

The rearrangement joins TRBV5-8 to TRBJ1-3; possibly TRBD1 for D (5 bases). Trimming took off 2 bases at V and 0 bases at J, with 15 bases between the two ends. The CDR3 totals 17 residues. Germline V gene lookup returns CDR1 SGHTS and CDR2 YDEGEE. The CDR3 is CASSFRQGASSGNTIYF. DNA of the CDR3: TGTGCCAGCAGCTTTCGCCAAGGGGCTTCCTCTGGAAACACCATATATTTT.

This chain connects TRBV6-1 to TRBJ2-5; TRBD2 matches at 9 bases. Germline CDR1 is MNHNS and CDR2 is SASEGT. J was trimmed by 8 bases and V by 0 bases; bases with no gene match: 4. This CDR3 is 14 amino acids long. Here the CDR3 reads CASSEARGGGTQYF. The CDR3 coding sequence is TGTGCCAGCAGTGAAGCGCGGGGGGGCGGTACCCAGTACTTC.

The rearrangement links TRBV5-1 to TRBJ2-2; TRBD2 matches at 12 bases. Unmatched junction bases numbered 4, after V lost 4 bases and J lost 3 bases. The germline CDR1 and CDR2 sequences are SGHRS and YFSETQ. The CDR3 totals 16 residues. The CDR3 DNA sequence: TGCGCCAGCAGCCTGACTAGCGGGAGTCACACCGGGGAGCTGTTTTTT. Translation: CASSLTSGSHTGELFF.

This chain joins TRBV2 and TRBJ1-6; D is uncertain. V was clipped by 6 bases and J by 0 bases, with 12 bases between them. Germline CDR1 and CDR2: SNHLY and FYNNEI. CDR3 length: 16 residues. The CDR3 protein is CASRRAASSYNSPLHF. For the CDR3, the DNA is TGTGCCAGCAGGCGGGCGGCGAGCTCCTATAATTCACCCCTCCACTTT.

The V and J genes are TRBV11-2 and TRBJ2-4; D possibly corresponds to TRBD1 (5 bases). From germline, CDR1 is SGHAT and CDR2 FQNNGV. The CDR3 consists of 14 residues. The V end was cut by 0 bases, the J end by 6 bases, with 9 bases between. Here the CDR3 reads CASSLDSRVNIQYF. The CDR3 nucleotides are TGTGCCAGCAGCTTAGATAGCAGGGTAAACATTCAGTACTTC.

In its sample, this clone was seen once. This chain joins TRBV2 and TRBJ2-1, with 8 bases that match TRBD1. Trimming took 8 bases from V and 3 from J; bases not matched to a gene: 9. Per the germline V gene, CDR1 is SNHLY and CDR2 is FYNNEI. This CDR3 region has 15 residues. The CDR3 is CASGATGDLYNEQFF. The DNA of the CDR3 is TGTGCCAGCGGGGCGACAGGGGACCTCTACAATGAGCAGTTCTTC.

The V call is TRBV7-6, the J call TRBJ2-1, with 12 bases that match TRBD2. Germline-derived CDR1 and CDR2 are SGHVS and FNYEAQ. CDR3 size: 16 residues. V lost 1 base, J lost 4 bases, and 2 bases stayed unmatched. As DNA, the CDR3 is TGTGCCAGCAGCTTAGAGGGGACTAGCGGGTACAATGAGCAGTTCTTC. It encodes CASSLEGTSGYNEQFF.

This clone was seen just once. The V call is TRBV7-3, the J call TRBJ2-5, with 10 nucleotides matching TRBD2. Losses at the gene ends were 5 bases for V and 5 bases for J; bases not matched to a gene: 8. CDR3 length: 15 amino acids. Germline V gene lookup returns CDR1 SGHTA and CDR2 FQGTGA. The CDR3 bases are TGTGCCAGCAGCCCCGGAATTAGCGGGAGGGAGACCCAGTACTTC. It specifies CASSPGISGRETQYF.

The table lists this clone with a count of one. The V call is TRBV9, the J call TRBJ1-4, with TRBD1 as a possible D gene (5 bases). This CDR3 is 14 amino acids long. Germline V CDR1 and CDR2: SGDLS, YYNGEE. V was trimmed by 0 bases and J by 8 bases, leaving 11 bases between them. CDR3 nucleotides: TGTGCCAGCAGCGTAGGGACACAGGAAGAAAAACTGTTTTTT. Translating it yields CASSVGTQEEKLFF.

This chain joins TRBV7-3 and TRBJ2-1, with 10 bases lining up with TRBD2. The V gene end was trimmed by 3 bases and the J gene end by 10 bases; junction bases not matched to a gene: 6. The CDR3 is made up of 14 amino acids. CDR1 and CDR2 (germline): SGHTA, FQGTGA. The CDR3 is CASSFVLAGEEQFF. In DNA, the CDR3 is TGTGCCAGCAGCTTTGTCCTAGCGGGGGAGGAGCAGTTCTTC.